This T cell receptor beta chain was captured in a study of CD4 and CD8 cells across lung adenocarcinoma regions. The junction had 9 bases not matched to a gene; V was cut back by 2 bases and J by 11 bases. The CDR3 loop spans 14 amino acids. Germline assignment: CDR1 SGHTA and CDR2 FQGNSA. In TCRdb, the PCR reads were re-called with MiXCR into one record per CDR3 protein. The sample has roughly 25,000 distinct CDR3 sequences, about half seen once; the top ten hold about half. Samples came from patients with localized non-small cell lung adenocarcinoma. This clonotype has only a few counts. V usage is TRBV7-2 and J usage is TRBJ1-5; 7 nucleotides line up with TRBD1. Material: CD8+ T cells from the center of a lung tumor. The source is a male donor with lung adenocarcinoma. The CD4 and CD8 labels of this study may be unreliable. The chain's CDR3 is CASSLQGGGPAQHF. The CDR3 region has the DNA TGTGCCAGCAGCTTACAGGGGGGGGGGCCGGCCCAGCATTTT.